The source of this T cell receptor (beta chain) is a study of tumor-infiltrating lymphocytes in primary liver carcinoma. Study as a whole: Stage T1-T3 N0M0 and a size of about 4 to 10 cm characterized the tumors.

TCR beta cDNA was prepared out of around 460 ng total RNA by means of a constant-region primer. Three nested multiplex PCR rounds, a slightly modified ARM-PCR, produced the libraries for TCR beta. Researchers ran the first two PCR rounds for roughly 11 cycles each with TRBV1-TRBV30 forward primers and a C-beta reverse primer. TCRdb reprocessed the multiplex PCR reads via MiXCR and lists one record per CDR3 protein. The sample lists 330,000 or so distinct CDR3 sequences; less than 75% were seen once. The source of the blood RNA was unsorted whole blood, and germline DNA was extracted as well. The germline gives CDR1 MNHEY, CDR2 SVGEGT. The ends were cut back, 7 bases at V and 4 bases at J, with 13 bases in the middle. CDR3 size: 14 residues.

The receptor was isolated from a man aged 35-49 years with primary liver carcinoma and hepatitis B virus infection. The sample taken for sequencing was peripheral blood. The J gene is TRBJ2-2, the V gene TRBV6-2 or TRBV6-3; tentative D call: TRBD1 (6 bases). DNA of the CDR3: TGTGCCAGCACCGATGCAGGGGTCACCGGGGAGCTGTTTTTT. Encoded protein: CASTDAGVTGELFF.